This T cell receptor beta chain originates from a study of cytomegalovirus exposure and HLA in healthy donors. Germline CDR1 is MNHNS and CDR2 is SASEGT. V shed 6 bases, J shed 3 bases, and the junction held 6 bases outside the gene matches. This CDR3 is 15 amino acids long. A few counts support this clone. The PCR made use of 60 Vbeta and 13 Jbeta primers. The assay was immunoSEQ multiplex PCR, and TCRdb's table has in-frame clones only and misses some. Here the sample spans about 77,000 clones, 75% to 85% being singletons. The TCR comes from a man aged 35 to 55 in good health and CMV-seronegative. The rearrangement links TRBV6-1 to TRBJ1-3; 9 bases line up with TRBD1. Input material: PBMCs. The CDR3 nucleotides are TGTGCCAGCAGGGGACAGGGCCCTAGTGGAAACACCATATATTTT. Residues: CASRGQGPSGNTIYF.